Presented here are 6 T cell receptor beta chains from one specimen sequenced in a study of blood T cells in healthy people across ages. Next came a second PCR, run for 7 to 11 cycles, which used a sample-barcoded 5' primer along with a J-beta primer mix. TCRdb reprocessed the 5' RACE reads with MiXCR, giving one entry per CDR3 protein. The sample consists of roughly 800,000 distinct CDR3 sequences, 58% of them appearing once. Sequenced: blood. These TCRs come from a young man in good health.

The chain couples TRBV4-2 to TRBJ1-2, with 10 bases that match TRBD1. J lost 3 bases, V lost 8 bases, and 15 bases had no gene match. This CDR3 spans 17 amino acids. Per the germline V gene, CDR1 is LGHNA and CDR2 is YNFKEQ. The DNA of the CDR3 is TGTGCCAGCTTTCCACAAGAGTTGGGACAGGGGCACTATGGCTACACCTTC. Protein: CASFPQELGQGHYGYTF.

This clonotype was seen many times. This chain uses TRBV4-3 with TRBJ2-3; TRBD2 matches 7 bases. The CDR3 length is 15 residues. Germline loops: CDR1 LGHNA, CDR2 YSLEER. With 3 bases clipped from V and 1 base from J, the junction kept 4 bases outside the gene matches. DNA of the CDR3: TGCGCCAGCAGCCAGGAGCGGGGACGCACAGATACGCAGTATTTT. Translated: CASSQERGRTDTQYF.

The genes are TRBV6-5 and TRBJ2-7; possibly TRBD2 for D (5 bases). V was pared by 5 bases and J by 2 bases, with 13 bases between. Germline-derived CDR1 and CDR2 are MNHEY and SVGAGI. CDR3 length: 14 residues. This CDR3 is CASSRSGAPYEQYF. As DNA, the CDR3 is TGTGCCAGCAGTCGCAGCGGAGCCCCCTACGAGCAGTACTTC.

V gene TRBV27 combines with J gene TRBJ1-2; D possibly corresponds to TRBD1 (6 bases). The germline V gene encodes CDR1 MNHEY and CDR2 SMNVEV (reference sequence). This CDR3 is 15 amino acids long. V shed 6 bases and J shed 5 bases, with 19 bases lying between them. CDR3 sequence: CASRPTTIQGYGYTF. DNA of the CDR3: TGTGCCAGCAGGCCCACGACGATACAGGGATATGGCTACACCTTC.

The chain employs TRBV6-2 or TRBV6-3 and TRBJ2-5; possible D gene TRBD1, 5 bases. The J call may be mistaken, given a closer DNA end match to TRBJ2-7. The length of the CDR3 is 13 residues. CDR1 MNHEY and CDR2 SVGEGT come from the germline V gene. The CDR3 DNA reads TGTGCCAGCAATGTCGCAGGGCCCTACGAGCAGTACTTC. The encoded protein is CASNVAGPYEQYF.

This clonotype was found a few times. The chain links TRBV6-1 to TRBJ2-4; either TRBD1 or TRBD2 may fit D (6 bases each). This CDR3 region has 12 residues. The germline V gene has CDR1 MNHNS and CDR2 SASEGT. V was clipped by 8 bases and J by 5 bases, with 10 bases between them. CDR3 loop: CASRGQENIQYF. The CDR3 DNA reads TGTGCCAGCCGGGGGCAGGAAAACATTCAGTACTTC.